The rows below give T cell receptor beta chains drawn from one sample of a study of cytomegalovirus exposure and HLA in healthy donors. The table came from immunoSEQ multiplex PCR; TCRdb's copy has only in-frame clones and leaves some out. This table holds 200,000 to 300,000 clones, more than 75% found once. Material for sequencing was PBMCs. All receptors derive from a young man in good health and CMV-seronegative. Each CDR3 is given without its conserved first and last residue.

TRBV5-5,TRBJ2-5,ASSSRAGGETQY
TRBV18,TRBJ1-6,ASSRDFNSPLH
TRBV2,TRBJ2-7,ASSDRSGGEQY
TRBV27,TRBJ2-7,ASALGTSLTYEQY
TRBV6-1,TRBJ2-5,ASSAFRYQETQY
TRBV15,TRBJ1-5,ATSRDPRQGNQPQH
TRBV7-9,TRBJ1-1,ASSLDSVNTEAF
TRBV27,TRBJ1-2,ASKLDGQGVTGYT
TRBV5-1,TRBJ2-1,ASSSDGQRPYNEQF
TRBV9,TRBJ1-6,ASSESGQVNSPLH
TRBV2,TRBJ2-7,ASSRDTAYDYEQY
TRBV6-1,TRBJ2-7,ASSEVGDEQY
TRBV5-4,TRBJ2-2,ASSLSGSLTGELF
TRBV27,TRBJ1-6,ASSFLTGGSYNSPLH
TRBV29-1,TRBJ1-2,SVATQGAGGYT
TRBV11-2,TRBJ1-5,ASSLFAGQPQH
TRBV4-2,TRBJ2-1,ASSQALAEGNEQF
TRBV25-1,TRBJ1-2,ASSQGNWGYGYT
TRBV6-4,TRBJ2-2,ASSSGERELF
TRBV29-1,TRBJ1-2,SVEGQYGYT
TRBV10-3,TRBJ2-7,AISEQTGVGYEQY
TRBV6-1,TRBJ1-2,ASSIQHRGKGGDT
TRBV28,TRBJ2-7,ASRPKGPRLVTYEQY
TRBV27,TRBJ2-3,ASSLSSRTGRSTDTQY
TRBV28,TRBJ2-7,ASSPIRGLVNEQY
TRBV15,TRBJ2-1,ATLAGGLNEQF
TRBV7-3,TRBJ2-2,ASSQRGGTNTGELF
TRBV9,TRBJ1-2,ASSPIQGLGDGYT
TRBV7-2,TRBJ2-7,ASSAEQGPYEQY
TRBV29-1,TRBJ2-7,SARTSGSYEQY
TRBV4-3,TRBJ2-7,ASSLYFGDRLG
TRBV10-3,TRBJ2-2,AISRSGELF
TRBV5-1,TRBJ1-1,ASSLATGGGWNTEAF
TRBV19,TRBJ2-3,ASSIFSTDTQY